This TCR beta chain was recovered during a study of blood T cell repertoires in COVID-19. Study at large: Some COVID-19 samples were acute and others convalescent; all came from the United States, Italy and Spain. PBMCs, B-cell-depleted T cells, or T cells were the source of the cDNA or gDNA that made up the material.

In the original workflow: Using reference gene primer amplification, nucleated cell counts were estimated. Libraries were prepared by immunoSEQ multiplex PCR; TCRdb keeps only in-frame clonotypes and omits some of them. The V and J calls and clone size come from that table; D and trimming were worked out from the DNA. The sample has some 44,000 clones, roughly four fifths seen once. This CDR3 spans 17 amino acids. V lost 7 bases, J lost 5 bases, and 12 bases stayed unmatched. Germline-derived CDR1 and CDR2 are LNHDA and SQIVND (reference sequence). This sequence was found in a woman aged 60-75 years with acute or convalescent COVID-19. The sequenced material came from peripheral blood. The chain carries TRBV19 and TRBJ2-2, with 11 bases identical to TRBD2. In DNA form, the CDR3 reads TGTGCCAGTATAAACAGGGTGACTAGCGGGGTTACCGGGGAGCTGTTTTTT. It yields the protein CASINRVTSGVTGELFF.